Listed below are T cell receptor beta chains from one sample, sequenced in a study of cytomegalovirus exposure and HLA in healthy donors. Measured with immunoSEQ multiplex PCR; TCRdb has only the in-frame clones, and not every one. Of about 150,000 clones listed, about 80% are singletons. The sample consisted of PBMCs. The origin of the receptors is a woman aged 40 to 50 in good health and CMV-seronegative. The CDR3 runs from the conserved cysteine through the conserved F or W. A D gene is named only where the DNA matches it firmly. Clone size, where shown, is once, few, many, or a class for clones that have expanded.

len: 15
j_gene: TRBJ2-7
v_gene: TRBV7-8
d_gene: -
abundance: -
CDR3aa: CASSPVAGFAYEQYF
CDR3nt: TGTGCCAGCAGCCCGGTGGCGGGCTTCGCCTACGAGCAGTACTTC

len: 15
j_gene: TRBJ2-1
v_gene: TRBV25-1
d_gene: TRBD2
abundance: -
CDR3aa: CASGGTSGAYNEQFF
CDR3nt: TGTGCCAGCGGGGGGACTAGCGGGGCCTACAATGAGCAGTTCTTC

len: 16
j_gene: TRBJ2-2
v_gene: TRBV5-1
d_gene: TRBD1
abundance: -
CDR3aa: CASSSQTGGITGELFF
CDR3nt: TGCGCCAGCAGCTCTCAGACAGGGGGCATCACCGGGGAGCTGTTTTTT

len: 15
j_gene: TRBJ2-7
v_gene: TRBV6-5
d_gene: -
abundance: -
CDR3aa: CASSYSRDINYEQYF
CDR3nt: TGTGCCAGCAGTTACTCACGGGACATAAACTACGAGCAGTACTTC

len: 14
j_gene: TRBJ1-2
v_gene: TRBV6-1
d_gene: -
abundance: -
CDR3aa: CASSPDRRISGYTF
CDR3nt: TGTGCCAGCAGTCCGGACAGAAGGATCTCTGGCTACACCTTC

len: 14
j_gene: TRBJ2-7
v_gene: TRBV28
d_gene: TRBD1
abundance: -
CDR3aa: CASSLGDRAYEQYF
CDR3nt: TGTGCCAGCAGTTTAGGGGACAGGGCCTACGAGCAGTACTTC

len: 18
j_gene: TRBJ1-1
v_gene: TRBV27
d_gene: TRBD1
abundance: -
CDR3aa: CASSLDGQGIGLNTEAFF
CDR3nt: TGTGCCAGCAGTTTGGATGGACAGGGGATCGGGCTGAACACTGAAGCTTTCTTT

len: 15
j_gene: TRBJ2-7
v_gene: TRBV28
d_gene: -
abundance: -
CDR3aa: CASSLRPDSPYEQYF
CDR3nt: TGTGCCAGCAGTTTAAGGCCGGACTCACCCTACGAGCAGTACTTC

len: 14
j_gene: TRBJ1-1
v_gene: TRBV5-4
d_gene: -
abundance: -
CDR3aa: CASSLDNQNTEAFF
CDR3nt: TGTGCCAGCAGCTTAGACAACCAGAACACTGAAGCTTTCTTT

len: 15
j_gene: TRBJ1-2
v_gene: TRBV5-1
d_gene: TRBD1
abundance: -
CDR3aa: CASSLAERTGDGYTF
CDR3nt: TGCGCCAGCAGCTTGGCCGAAAGGACAGGGGATGGCTACACCTTC

len: 14
j_gene: TRBJ1-2
v_gene: TRBV5-1
d_gene: -
abundance: -
CDR3aa: CASSLARGEDGYTF
CDR3nt: TGCGCCAGCAGCTTGGCCAGGGGAGAGGATGGCTACACCTTC

len: 17
j_gene: TRBJ1-5
v_gene: TRBV7-8
d_gene: TRBD1
abundance: -
CDR3aa: CASSLGRGRQGNQPQHF
CDR3nt: TGTGCCAGCAGCTTAGGGAGGGGTAGACAGGGGAATCAGCCCCAGCATTTT

len: 13
j_gene: TRBJ1-1
v_gene: TRBV6-6
d_gene: -
abundance: -
CDR3aa: CASQVGGGTEAFF
CDR3nt: TGTGCCAGCCAGGTTGGCGGGGGCACTGAAGCTTTCTTT

len: 16
j_gene: TRBJ1-4
v_gene: TRBV5-8
d_gene: TRBD1
abundance: -
CDR3aa: CASSLVGTGVNEKLFF
CDR3nt: TGTGCCAGCAGCTTGGTGGGGACAGGGGTTAATGAAAAACTGTTTTTT

len: 17
j_gene: TRBJ2-3
v_gene: TRBV4-1
d_gene: TRBD2
abundance: -
CDR3aa: CASSQGRSSGSTDTQYF
CDR3nt: TGCGCCAGCAGCCAAGGAAGATCTAGCGGGAGCACAGATACGCAGTATTTT

len: 12
j_gene: TRBJ1-2
v_gene: TRBV29-1
d_gene: -
abundance: once
CDR3aa: CSVGPPTDGYTF
CDR3nt: TGCAGCGTTGGCCCCCCCACAGATGGCTACACCTTC

len: 15
j_gene: TRBJ2-7
v_gene: TRBV2
d_gene: -
abundance: -
CDR3aa: CASSDHSLKTYEQYF
CDR3nt: TGTGCCAGCAGTGATCACAGCCTCAAAACCTACGAGCAGTACTTC

len: 14
j_gene: TRBJ1-1
v_gene: TRBV2
d_gene: -
abundance: -
CDR3aa: CASSEEGVYAEAFF
CDR3nt: TGTGCCAGCAGTGAAGAGGGGGTCTACGCTGAAGCTTTCTTT

len: 15
j_gene: TRBJ2-1
v_gene: TRBV2
d_gene: TRBD2
abundance: -
CDR3aa: CASSDSGGLYNEQFF
CDR3nt: TGTGCCAGCAGTGACTCGGGGGGACTCTACAATGAGCAGTTCTTC

len: 15
j_gene: TRBJ2-7
v_gene: TRBV6-1
d_gene: TRBD2
abundance: -
CDR3aa: CASSARTSGGGEQYF
CDR3nt: TGTGCCAGCAGTGCGCGGACTAGCGGGGGGGGTGAGCAGTACTTC

len: 15
j_gene: TRBJ1-5
v_gene: TRBV27
d_gene: -
abundance: -
CDR3aa: CASSLATGGNQPQHF
CDR3nt: TGTGCCAGCAGTTTAGCGACGGGAGGTAATCAGCCCCAGCATTTT

len: 13
j_gene: TRBJ2-7
v_gene: TRBV6-1
d_gene: -
abundance: -
CDR3aa: CASSEGGPGEQYF
CDR3nt: TGTGCCAGCAGTGAAGGGGGGCCGGGCGAGCAGTACTTC

len: 12
j_gene: TRBJ2-7
v_gene: TRBV7-8
d_gene: TRBD1
abundance: -
CDR3aa: CASSLSRGEQYF
CDR3nt: TGTGCCAGCAGCTTATCCAGGGGGGAGCAGTACTTC

len: 13
j_gene: TRBJ1-1
v_gene: TRBV7-6
d_gene: -
abundance: -
CDR3aa: CASSLAPNTEAFF
CDR3nt: TGTGCCAGCAGCTTAGCCCCAAACACTGAAGCTTTCTTT

len: 13
j_gene: TRBJ2-7
v_gene: TRBV7-8
d_gene: TRBD1
abundance: -
CDR3aa: CASQGAASYEQYF
CDR3nt: TGTGCCAGTCAGGGGGCGGCCTCCTACGAGCAGTACTTC

len: 13
j_gene: TRBJ1-1
v_gene: TRBV10-2
d_gene: -
abundance: few
CDR3aa: CASSESTDTEAFF
CDR3nt: TGCGCCAGCAGTGAGTCGACAGACACTGAAGCTTTCTTT

len: 14
j_gene: TRBJ1-5
v_gene: TRBV18
d_gene: TRBD1
abundance: -
CDR3aa: CASATGVGDQPQHF
CDR3nt: TGTGCCAGCGCTACAGGGGTTGGTGATCAGCCCCAGCATTTT

len: 16
j_gene: TRBJ2-7
v_gene: TRBV5-1
d_gene: TRBD2
abundance: -
CDR3aa: CASSSPGGTTPYEQYF
CDR3nt: TGCGCCAGCAGCTCTCCGGGCGGGACTACCCCCTACGAGCAGTACTTC

len: 15
j_gene: TRBJ2-7
v_gene: TRBV10-3
d_gene: TRBD1
abundance: -
CDR3aa: CAISEVGQGGYEQYF
CDR3nt: TGTGCCATCAGTGAGGTGGGACAGGGGGGATACGAGCAGTACTTC